The 18 T cell receptor beta chains in this list originate from one sample, sequenced in a study of blood T cell repertoires in COVID-19. Produced via immunoSEQ multiplex PCR; TCRdb's table is partial and in-frame only. The table lists 140,000 to 150,000 clones, over 80% of them singletons. The sample consisted of peripheral blood. All receptors derive from a woman between 45 and 60 years old with acute or convalescent COVID-19.

This chain joins TRBV7-9 and TRBJ2-1; tentative D call: TRBD1 (7 bases). V gave up 1 base and J gave up 0 bases, with 16 bases separating them. This CDR3 region has 18 residues. Germline CDR1 and CDR2: SEHNR and FQNEAQ (reference sequence). The CDR3 bases are TGTGCCAGCAGCTTAGGCGGGGACAGCCAAAGCTCCTACAATGAGCAGTTCTTC. It codes for CASSLGGDSQSSYNEQFF.

V is TRBV4-2 and J is TRBJ2-5, with 12 positions matching TRBD2. After removal of 4 bases from V and 4 bases from J, the junction contained 10 bases not matched to a gene. The germline CDR1 and CDR2 sequences are LGHNA and YNFKEQ. The CDR3 totals 17 residues. The CDR3 sequence: CASSRTLSSGRAETQYF. The CDR3 bases are TGTGCCAGCAGCCGGACTCTATCTAGCGGGAGGGCAGAGACCCAGTACTTC.

The gene calls are TRBV13 and TRBJ2-4; TRBD2 agrees at 7 bases. V dropped 5 bases and J dropped 4; count of bases not matched to a gene: 8. The CDR3 runs to 15 residues. CDR1 is PRHDT and CDR2 is FYEKMQ in the germline V gene (reference sequence). CDR3 region: CASSHIGGLKNIQYF. The DNA for the CDR3 is TGTGCCAGCAGCCATATCGGGGGACTAAAAAACATTCAGTACTTC.

This chain uses TRBV5-4 with TRBJ2-1, with TRBD2 matching 14 bases. J was trimmed by 9 bases and V by 0 bases; bases with no gene match: 5. The CDR3 covers 16 residues. Looked up from germline, CDR1 is SGHNT and CDR2 is YYREEE (reference sequence). CDR3 nucleotides: TGTGCCAGCAGCTTGGAGGGACTAGCGGGGGCGGGTGAGCAGTTCTTC. Protein sequence: CASSLEGLAGAGEQFF.

This chain uses TRBV7-3 with TRBJ2-1; 9 nucleotides line up with TRBD2. V gave up 2 bases and J gave up 6 bases; unmatched junction bases: 11. CDR1 SGHTA and CDR2 FQGTGA come from the germline V gene. The CDR3 length is 17 residues. The CDR3 DNA is TGTGCCAGCAGCTTAGAGTTAGCGGGAGCTCGAGGCAATGAGCAGTTCTTC. It codes for CASSLELAGARGNEQFF.

The CDR3 nucleotides read TGTGCCAGCAGCCTCCGACTAGCGGGGATCGGGCACGAGCAGTACTTC. Its protein is CASSLRLAGIGHEQYF. V gene TRBV3-1 (or the pseudogene TRBV3-2) combines with J gene TRBJ2-7, with 11 bases fitting TRBD2. V lost 4 bases to trimming and J lost 5 bases; unmatched junction nucleotides: 10. CDR3 size: 16 residues. Germline values: CDR1 LGHDT, CDR2 YNNKEL (reference sequence).

This chain links TRBV7-3 with TRBJ2-1, with a weak D call TRBD1 (7 bases). This CDR3 comprises 15 residues. Looked up from germline, CDR1 is SGHTA and CDR2 is FQGTGA. Trimming left V 4 bases short and J 6 bases short, with 16 bases between. The CDR3 region is CASSYKGGQVNEQFF. CDR3 in DNA: TGTGCCAGCAGCTACAAGGGAGGACAGGTCAATGAGCAGTTCTTC.

V usage is TRBV7-2 and J usage is TRBJ1-6; 11 bases are a match to TRBD1. The V segment lost 2 bases and the J segment 0 bases; nucleotides outside the gene matches: 6. The CDR3 length is 19 residues. CDR1 and CDR2 from the germline V gene are SGHTA and FQGNSA. The CDR3 nucleotides are TGTGCCAGCAGCTTAAGGACAGGGGGCCTAAGCTCCTATAATTCACCCCTCCACTTT. Translated, it gives CASSLRTGGLSSYNSPLHF.

The chain carries TRBV6-5 and TRBJ1-2; 9 bases align to TRBD1. CDR1 and CDR2 (germline): MNHEY, SVGAGI. The CDR3 is 14 residues long. The trim removed 6 bases at V and 4 bases at J, leaving 6 bases unmatched. The CDR3 reads CASRGETGGYGYTF. The DNA of the CDR3 is TGTGCCAGCAGGGGAGAGACAGGGGGCTATGGCTACACCTTC.

A few counts support this clone. The DNA for the CDR3 is TGCGCCAGCAACGGGGGTGACACTGAAGCTTTCTTT. Residues: CASNGGDTEAFF. The rearrangement links TRBV10-2 to TRBJ1-1; tentative D call: TRBD1 (5 bases). Germline V lookup: CDR1 WSHSY, CDR2 SAAADI. The V end lost 7 bases, the J end lost 3 bases, and 9 bases lay between the germline ends. The CDR3 loop spans 12 amino acids.

The V and J genes are TRBV5-4 and TRBJ2-7; D ambiguous. V shed 3 bases and J shed 2 bases, with 9 bases lying between them. The CDR3 loop spans 13 amino acids. Germline loops: CDR1 SGHNT, CDR2 YYREEE (reference sequence). CDR3 region: CASSWLDPYEQYF. As DNA, the CDR3 is TGTGCCAGCAGCTGGCTAGACCCCTACGAGCAGTACTTC.

V usage is TRBV19 and J usage is TRBJ2-3; 7 nucleotides match TRBD2. This CDR3 region has 16 residues. Germline trimming cut 2 bases from V and 5 bases from J; bases unmatched to any gene: 10. The germline gives CDR1 LNHDA, CDR2 SQIVND (reference sequence). CDR3 coding DNA: TGTGCCAGTAGTATATACGTGGGAGGGCCTGAAGATACGCAGTATTTT. Translation gives CASSIYVGGPEDTQYF.

V usage is TRBV7-9 and J usage is TRBJ2-3, with 12 bases aligning to TRBD2. V lost 6 bases to trimming and J lost 5 bases; unmatched junction nucleotides: 12. Germline V lookup: CDR1 SEHNR, CDR2 FQNEAQ (reference sequence). CDR3 length equals 17 residues. The CDR3 sequence: CASSSYLLAGGRDTQYF. The CDR3 coding sequence is TGTGCCAGCAGTTCCTATTTACTAGCGGGAGGTCGAGATACGCAGTATTTT.

CDR3 DNA sequence: TGTGCCAGCAGTTACTCGACAGGGTGGAATTCACCCCTCCACTTT. It yields the protein CASSYSTGWNSPLHF. The genes are TRBV6-2 or TRBV6-3 and TRBJ1-6, with 7 bases identical to TRBD1. Trimming removed 0 bases from V and 7 bases from J; junction bases left unmatched: 3. The CDR3 is 15 amino acids. Germline V gene lookup returns CDR1 MNHEY and CDR2 SVGEGT.

CDR3 sequence: CAIREGLSGNTIYF. CDR3 DNA sequence: TGTGCCATCAGGGAGGGACTCTCTGGAAACACCATATATTTT. The chain recombines TRBV10-3 with TRBJ1-3; a weak D match, TRBD1 (5 bases). The length of the CDR3 is 14 residues. Trimming shortened V by 6 bases and J by 0 bases, and 9 bases separated the two germline ends. Germline CDR1 and CDR2: ENHRY and SYGVKD.

V is TRBV19 and J is TRBJ1-1; D may be TRBD1 (5 bases). This CDR3 has 11 residues. Germline V gene data show CDR1 as LNHDA and CDR2 as SQIVND (reference sequence). The ends were cut back, 6 bases at V and 11 bases at J, with 13 bases in the middle. This CDR3 is CASRTALWAFF. The CDR3 coding sequence is TGTGCCAGTAGGACAGCGTTGTGGGCTTTCTTT.

V gene TRBV30 combines with J gene TRBJ1-2; maybe TRBD1 (6 bases). CDR1 is GTSNPN, CDR2 SVGIG, per germline (reference sequence). V lost 4 bases and J lost 4, with 16 bases in between. The CDR3 contains 14 residues. CDR3 nucleotide sequence: TGTGCCTGGACCCCAGACAGGACCCTCTATGGCTACACCTTC. Translated, it gives CAWTPDRTLYGYTF.

The V gene is TRBV5-1, the J gene TRBJ2-4, with D maybe TRBD2 (5 bases). V was cut by 4 bases and J by 2 bases, with 16 bases left in between. CDR1 is SGHRS and CDR2 is YFSETQ in the germline V gene. The CDR3 is 16 amino acids. The CDR3 DNA reads as TGCGCCAGCAGCATCCGGGAACCCGACACCAAAAACATTCAGTACTTC. It codes for CASSIREPDTKNIQYF.